These T cell receptor beta chains were read from a single sample in a study of blood T cell repertoires in COVID-19. The method was immunoSEQ multiplex PCR; TCRdb's version includes in-frame clones alone and lacks a portion of them. The sample includes around 57,000 clones, just over 85% of them seen just once. Sequenced sample: peripheral blood. These receptors were obtained from a woman older than 75 with active COVID-19. Both conserved end residues are part of each CDR3. D genes are given only for firm matches. The size entry is marked missing in some rows and otherwise reads once, few, many or a size class.

J,size,V,D,CDR3,DNA
TRBJ2-3,-,TRBV6-1,TRBD2,CASSDPGLAASTDTQYF,TGTGCCAGCAGTGACCCCGGACTAGCGGCTAGCACAGATACGCAGTATTTT
TRBJ2-1,-,TRBV9,TRBD2,CASKRGTSGANEQFF,TGTGCCAGCAAGAGGGGGACTAGCGGGGCCAATGAGCAGTTCTTC
TRBJ2-5,-,TRBV6-2/TRBV6-3,-,CASSFPPGGVKETQYF,TGTGCCAGCAGTTTCCCTCCGGGCGGGGTGAAAGAGACCCAGTACTTC
TRBJ1-1,-,TRBV7-2,-,CASSRQVYTEAFF,TGTGCCAGCAGCCGACAGGTTTACACTGAAGCTTTCTTT
TRBJ2-1,-,TRBV5-4,TRBD2,CASSGPGLAAHNEQFF,TGTGCCAGCAGCGGCCCGGGACTAGCGGCCCACAATGAGCAGTTCTTC
TRBJ2-7,few,TRBV5-1,TRBD1,CASSLLQGAGEQYF,TGCGCCAGCAGCTTGTTACAGGGGGCAGGCGAGCAGTACTTC
TRBJ2-4,-,TRBV15,TRBD1,CATMRTGGLNIQYF,TGTGCCACCATGAGGACAGGGGGATTAAACATTCAGTACTTC
TRBJ2-7,once,TRBV30,-,CAWSAIQDYEQYF,TGTGCCTGGAGCGCTATTCAGGACTACGAGCAGTACTTC
TRBJ2-2,once,TRBV28,TRBD1,CASSSIGQVGTGELFF,TGTGCCAGCAGTTCGATAGGACAGGTGGGGACCGGGGAGCTGTTTTTT
TRBJ2-2,once,TRBV27,TRBD2,CASSLFSLTRGGAGTGELFF,TGTGCCAGCAGTTTATTCTCCTTGACTCGCGGGGGGGCCGGAACCGGGGAGCTGTTTTTT
TRBJ2-2,-,TRBV9,-,CASSVDGTGTTGELFF,TGTGCCAGCAGCGTCGACGGCACAGGGACCACCGGGGAGCTGTTTTTT
TRBJ1-2,few,TRBV6-5,TRBD1,CASSYSRTGGGYGYTF,TGTGCCAGCAGTTACTCAAGGACAGGGGGCGGCTATGGCTACACCTTC
TRBJ2-3,-,TRBV4-3,TRBD2,CASSQVRSGSRTDTQYF,TGCGCCAGCAGCCAAGTCCGTAGCGGGTCCCGCACAGATACGCAGTATTTT
TRBJ2-7,-,TRBV5-1,-,CASSSQGTPYEQYF,TGCGCCAGCAGCTCACAGGGAACCCCGTACGAGCAGTACTTC
TRBJ2-1,-,TRBV4-3,-,CASSPLDSTLSYNEQFF,TGCGCCAGCAGCCCCCTAGACTCAACCCTTTCCTACAATGAGCAGTTCTTC
TRBJ2-3,-,TRBV2,TRBD2,CASSTQTSGTDTQYF,TGTGCCAGCAGTACTCAGACTAGCGGCACAGATACGCAGTATTTT
TRBJ2-7,once,TRBV2,TRBD1,CASRREGQGLRQYF,TGTGCCAGCAGGAGGGAGGGACAGGGCTTACGGCAGTACTTC
TRBJ2-7,-,TRBV7-8,TRBD2,CATGLAGGQEQYF,TGTGCCACCGGACTGGCGGGGGGTCAGGAGCAGTACTTC
TRBJ2-7,-,TRBV4-3,TRBD1,CASSRGTGTGTPYEQYF,TGCGCCAGCAGCAGGGGGACCGGGACAGGGACTCCCTACGAGCAGTACTTC
TRBJ1-1,-,TRBV19,-,CASSILGGAQGMNTEAFF,TGTGCCAGTAGTATACTAGGTGGGGCGCAAGGAATGAACACTGAAGCTTTCTTT
TRBJ1-1,-,TRBV7-9,TRBD1,CASSSSGQGGTEAFF,TGTGCCAGCAGCTCCTCGGGACAGGGTGGCACTGAAGCTTTCTTT
TRBJ2-3,-,TRBV5-4,TRBD1,CASSLGDSADTQYF,TGTGCCAGCAGCTTGGGGGACAGCGCAGATACGCAGTATTTT
TRBJ1-6,once,TRBV28,TRBD1,CASTPSGQGDSPLHF,TGTGCCAGCACCCCCTCGGGACAGGGGGACTCACCCCTCCACTTT
TRBJ2-1,-,TRBV18,TRBD2,CASSPRLAGDYNEQFF,TGTGCCAGCTCACCAAGGCTAGCGGGGGACTACAATGAGCAGTTCTTC
TRBJ2-5,-,TRBV25-1,TRBD2,CASSEYRSASGGETQYF,TGTGCCAGCAGTGAATATAGGTCGGCTAGCGGGGGAGAGACCCAGTACTTC
TRBJ1-1,-,TRBV5-1,TRBD1,CASSPGTVYTEAFF,TGCGCCAGCAGCCCTGGGACAGTTTACACTGAAGCTTTCTTT
TRBJ2-5,-,TRBV5-4,TRBD2,CASSASFSGGAETQYF,TGTGCCAGCAGCGCAAGCTTTAGCGGGGGGGCGGAGACCCAGTACTTC
TRBJ1-1,-,TRBV7-9,-,CASAGVTEAFF,TGTGCCAGCGCAGGGGTTACTGAAGCTTTCTTT
TRBJ2-5,-,TRBV9,-,CASSGDFQETQYF,TGTGCCAGCAGCGGGGACTTCCAAGAGACCCAGTACTTC
TRBJ2-7,-,TRBV3-1/TRBV3-2,TRBD2,CASSQGSSGSYEQYF,TGTGCCAGCAGCCAAGGCTCTAGCGGATCCTACGAGCAGTACTTC
TRBJ1-2,once,TRBV19,-,CASSIGQATVGGYTF,TGTGCCAGTAGTATAGGACAGGCGACAGTCGGCGGCTACACCTTC
TRBJ2-1,-,TRBV29-1,TRBD2,CSVEAPSGSPFNEQFF,TGCAGCGTTGAAGCCCCCAGCGGGAGTCCTTTCAATGAGCAGTTCTTC
TRBJ2-5,-,TRBV10-3,TRBD2,CAISETSGGAQETQYF,TGTGCCATCAGTGAGACGAGCGGGGGAGCTCAAGAGACCCAGTACTTC
TRBJ2-2,once,TRBV7-3,-,CASSPGLNTGELFF,TGTGCCAGCAGCCCAGGACTGAACACCGGGGAGCTGTTTTTT
TRBJ1-5,many,TRBV4-3,-,CASSQDPGPNGNQPQHF,TGCGCCAGCAGCCAAGATCCAGGGCCTAATGGCAATCAGCCCCAGCATTTT
TRBJ2-3,-,TRBV5-1,TRBD2,CASSTGLAGVSSTDTQYF,TGCGCCAGCAGCACAGGACTAGCGGGGGTCTCTAGCACAGATACGCAGTATTTT
TRBJ2-2,-,TRBV18,TRBD1,CASSQDRGNTGELFF,TGTGCCAGCTCCCAAGACAGGGGAAACACCGGGGAGCTGTTTTTT
TRBJ2-5,-,TRBV6-6,-,CASSYSFGAETQYF,TGTGCCAGCAGTTACTCGTTTGGGGCAGAGACCCAGTACTTC
TRBJ2-5,-,TRBV7-2,-,CASSLSNGGQETQYF,TGTGCCAGCAGCTTATCAAACGGTGGCCAAGAGACCCAGTACTTC
TRBJ1-1,once,TRBV12-5,TRBD1,CASGSYAGGGTEAFF,TGTGCTAGTGGGTCGTACGCAGGGGGCGGTACTGAAGCTTTCTTT
TRBJ1-1,-,TRBV29-1,-,CSVQANRDTEAFF,TGCAGCGTTCAGGCAAACAGGGACACTGAAGCTTTCTTT
TRBJ2-4,-,TRBV25-1,TRBD1,CASGPTGGNIQYF,TGTGCCAGCGGCCCGACAGGGGGAAACATTCAGTACTTC
TRBJ2-7,-,TRBV5-8,-,CASSFIARVEQYF,TGTGCCAGCAGCTTTATTGCTCGGGTGGAGCAGTACTTC
TRBJ1-1,-,TRBV7-2,-,CASSLLGDTEAFF,TGTGCCAGCAGCTTACTCGGAGACACTGAAGCTTTCTTT
TRBJ1-5,-,TRBV28,-,CASSLWAQGGNQPQHF,TGTGCCAGCAGTTTATGGGCACAGGGAGGCAATCAGCCCCAGCATTTT
TRBJ2-5,-,TRBV7-9,-,CASSEIGRGEGETQYF,TGTGCCAGCAGCGAAATCGGGCGGGGAGAAGGAGAGACCCAGTACTTC
TRBJ2-3,-,TRBV19,TRBD2,CASSIFPSGGSDTQYF,TGTGCCAGTAGTATATTCCCTAGCGGGGGGTCGGATACGCAGTATTTT
TRBJ2-2,-,TRBV7-2,TRBD2,CASSRTSFTGELFF,TGTGCCAGCAGCCGGACTAGTTTTACCGGGGAGCTGTTTTTT
TRBJ2-6,-,TRBV6-6,-,CASSQSFSGANVLTF,TGTGCCAGCAGCCAAAGCTTCTCTGGGGCCAACGTCCTGACTTTC
TRBJ2-1,-,TRBV12-3/TRBV12-4,TRBD2,CASTKLVSGGQFF,TGTGCCAGCACCAAACTGGTGAGCGGGGGGCAGTTCTTC
TRBJ2-5,-,TRBV15,-,CATSRALGLQETQYF,TGTGCCACCAGCAGAGCACTGGGCCTTCAAGAGACCCAGTACTTC
TRBJ2-3,-,TRBV12-3/TRBV12-4,-,CASNYRPDTQYF,TGTGCCAGCAACTACCGACCAGATACGCAGTATTTT
TRBJ1-3,-,TRBV5-4,-,CASSFPGPAGRGNTIYF,TGTGCCAGCAGCTTCCCGGGGCCAGCGGGGAGAGGAAACACCATATATTTT
TRBJ2-1,-,TRBV27,-,CASSLRQSSYNEQFF,TGTGCCAGCAGTTTAAGACAGAGCTCCTACAATGAGCAGTTCTTC